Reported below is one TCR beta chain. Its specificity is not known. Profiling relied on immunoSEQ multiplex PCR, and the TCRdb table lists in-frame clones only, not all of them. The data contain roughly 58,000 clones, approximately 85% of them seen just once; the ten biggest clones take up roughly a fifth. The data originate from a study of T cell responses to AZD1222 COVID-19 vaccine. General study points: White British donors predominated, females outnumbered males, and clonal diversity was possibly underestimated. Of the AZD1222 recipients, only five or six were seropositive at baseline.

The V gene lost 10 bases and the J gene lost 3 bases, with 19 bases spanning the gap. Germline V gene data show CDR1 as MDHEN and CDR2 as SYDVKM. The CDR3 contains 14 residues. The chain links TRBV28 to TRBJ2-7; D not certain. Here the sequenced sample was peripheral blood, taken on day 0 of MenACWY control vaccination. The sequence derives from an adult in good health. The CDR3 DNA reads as TGTGCCACCTACGCCGGTAGGGATGGCTACGAGCAGTACTTC. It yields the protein CATYAGRDGYEQYF.